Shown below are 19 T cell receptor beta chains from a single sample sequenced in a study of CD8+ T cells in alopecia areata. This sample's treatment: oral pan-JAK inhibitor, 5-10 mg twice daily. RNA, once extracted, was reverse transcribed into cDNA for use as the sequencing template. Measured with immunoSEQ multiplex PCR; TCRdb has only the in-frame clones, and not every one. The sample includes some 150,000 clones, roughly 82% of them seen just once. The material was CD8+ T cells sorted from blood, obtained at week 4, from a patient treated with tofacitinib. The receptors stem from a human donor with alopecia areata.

CDR3 amino acids: CASSNRGRGVYEQYF. CDR3 DNA: TGTGCCAGCAGCAATAGGGGGCGGGGAGTCTACGAGCAGTACTTC. The genes are TRBV11-2 and TRBJ2-7, with a possible D match to TRBD1 (7 bases). V lost 5 bases and J 3 bases, leaving 17 bases between the germline ends. The CDR3 has 15 amino acids. Germline CDR1 is SGHAT and CDR2 is FQNNGV.

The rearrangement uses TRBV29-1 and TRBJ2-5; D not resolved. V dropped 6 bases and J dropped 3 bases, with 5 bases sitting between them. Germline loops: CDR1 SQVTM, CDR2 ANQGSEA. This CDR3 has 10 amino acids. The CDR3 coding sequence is TGCAGCGTCCTAGAAGAGACCCAGTACTTC. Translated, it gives CSVLEETQYF.

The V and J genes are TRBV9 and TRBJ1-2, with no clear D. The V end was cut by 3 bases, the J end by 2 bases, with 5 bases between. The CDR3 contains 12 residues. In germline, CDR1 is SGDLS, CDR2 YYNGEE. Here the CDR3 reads CASSEANYGYTF. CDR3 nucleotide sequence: TGTGCCAGCAGCGAGGCGAACTATGGCTACACCTTC.

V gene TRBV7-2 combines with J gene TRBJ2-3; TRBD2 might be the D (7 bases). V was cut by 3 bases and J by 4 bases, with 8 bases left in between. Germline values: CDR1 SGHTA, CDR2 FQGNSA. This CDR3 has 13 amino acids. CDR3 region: CASSLGGPDTQYF. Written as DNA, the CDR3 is TGTGCCAGCAGCTTGGGGGGGCCAGATACGCAGTATTTT.

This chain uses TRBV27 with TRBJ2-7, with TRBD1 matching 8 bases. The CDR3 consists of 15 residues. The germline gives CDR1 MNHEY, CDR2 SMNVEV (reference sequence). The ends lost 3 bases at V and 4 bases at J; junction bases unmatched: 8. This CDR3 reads CASSLVGQGFYEQYF. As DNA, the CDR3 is TGTGCCAGCAGTTTGGTAGGACAGGGTTTTTACGAGCAGTACTTC.

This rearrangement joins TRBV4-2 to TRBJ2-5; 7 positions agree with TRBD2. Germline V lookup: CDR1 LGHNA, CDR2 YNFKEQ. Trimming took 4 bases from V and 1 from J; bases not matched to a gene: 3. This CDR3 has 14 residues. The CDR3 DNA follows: TGTGCCAGCAGCCTTGGCGGGGGCCAAGAGACCCAGTACTTC. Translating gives CASSLGGGQETQYF.

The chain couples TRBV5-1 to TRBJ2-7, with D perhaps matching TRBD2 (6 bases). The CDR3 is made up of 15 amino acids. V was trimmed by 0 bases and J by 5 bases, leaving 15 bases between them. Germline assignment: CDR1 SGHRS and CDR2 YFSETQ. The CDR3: CASSLATVGGDEQYF. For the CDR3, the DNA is TGCGCCAGCAGCTTGGCTACAGTTGGAGGGGACGAGCAGTACTTC.

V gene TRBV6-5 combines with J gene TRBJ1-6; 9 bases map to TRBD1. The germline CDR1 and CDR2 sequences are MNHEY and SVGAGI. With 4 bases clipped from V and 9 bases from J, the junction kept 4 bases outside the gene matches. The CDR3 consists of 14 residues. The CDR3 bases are TGTGCCAGCAGTTCCGGGACAGGGAGTTCACCCCTCCACTTT. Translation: CASSSGTGSSPLHF.

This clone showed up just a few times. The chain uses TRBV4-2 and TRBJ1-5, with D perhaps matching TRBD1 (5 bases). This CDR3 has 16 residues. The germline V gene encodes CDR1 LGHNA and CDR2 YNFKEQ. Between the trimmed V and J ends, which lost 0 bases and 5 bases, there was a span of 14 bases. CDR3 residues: CASSQEEGPGYQPQHF. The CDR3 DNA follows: TGTGCCAGCAGCCAAGAGGAGGGACCGGGATATCAGCCCCAGCATTTT.

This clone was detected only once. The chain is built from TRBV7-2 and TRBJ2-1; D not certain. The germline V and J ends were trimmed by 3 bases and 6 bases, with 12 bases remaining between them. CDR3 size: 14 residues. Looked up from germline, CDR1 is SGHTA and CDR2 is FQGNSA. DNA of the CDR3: TGTGCCAGCAGCTTTATTTCCCCTAGCAATGAGCAGTTCTTC. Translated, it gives CASSFISPSNEQFF.

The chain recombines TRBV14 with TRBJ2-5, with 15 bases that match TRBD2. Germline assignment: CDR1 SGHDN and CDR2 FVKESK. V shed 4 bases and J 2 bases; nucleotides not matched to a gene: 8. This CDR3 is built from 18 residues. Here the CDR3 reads CASSPRTSGGAWQETQYF. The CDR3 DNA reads TGTGCCAGCAGCCCTCGGACTAGCGGGGGGGCTTGGCAAGAGACCCAGTACTTC. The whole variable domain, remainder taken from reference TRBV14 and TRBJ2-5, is EAGVTQFPSHSVIEKGQTVTLRCDPISGHDNLYWYRRVMGKEIKFLLHFVKESKQDESGMPNNRFLAERTGGTYSTLKVQPAELEDSGVYFCASSPRTSGGAWQETQYFGPGTRLLVL.

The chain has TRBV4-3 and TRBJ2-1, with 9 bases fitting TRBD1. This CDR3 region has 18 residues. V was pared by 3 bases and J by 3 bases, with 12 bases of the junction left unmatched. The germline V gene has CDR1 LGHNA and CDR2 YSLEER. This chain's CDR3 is CASSQDRGTRANYNEQFF. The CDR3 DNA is TGCGCCAGCAGCCAGGACAGGGGAACGAGGGCGAACTACAATGAGCAGTTCTTC.

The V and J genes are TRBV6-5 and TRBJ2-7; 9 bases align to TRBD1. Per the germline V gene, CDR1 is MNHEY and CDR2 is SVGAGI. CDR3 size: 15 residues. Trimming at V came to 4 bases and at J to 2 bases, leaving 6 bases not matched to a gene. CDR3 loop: CASSLSGTGPYEQYF. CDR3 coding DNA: TGTGCCAGCAGTTTGTCCGGGACAGGGCCCTACGAGCAGTACTTC.

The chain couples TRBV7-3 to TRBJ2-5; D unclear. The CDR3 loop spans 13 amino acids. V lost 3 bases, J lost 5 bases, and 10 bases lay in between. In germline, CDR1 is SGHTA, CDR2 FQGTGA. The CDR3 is CASSLARSETQYF. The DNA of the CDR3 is TGTGCCAGCAGCTTGGCCAGGTCTGAGACCCAGTACTTC.

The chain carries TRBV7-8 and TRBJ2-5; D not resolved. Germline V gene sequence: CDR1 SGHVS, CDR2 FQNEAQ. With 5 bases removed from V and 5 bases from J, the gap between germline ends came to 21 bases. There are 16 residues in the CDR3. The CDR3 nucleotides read TGTGCCAGCAGCGATTTGGCCCCCCGCGCTCAGGAGACCCAGTACTTC. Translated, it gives CASSDLAPRAQETQYF.

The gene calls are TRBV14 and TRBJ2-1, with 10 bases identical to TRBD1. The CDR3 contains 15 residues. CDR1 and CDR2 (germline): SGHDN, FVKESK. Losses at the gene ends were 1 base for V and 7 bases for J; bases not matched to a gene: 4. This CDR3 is CASSQGQGAGNEQFF. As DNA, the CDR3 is TGTGCCAGCAGCCAAGGACAGGGGGCAGGGAATGAGCAGTTCTTC.

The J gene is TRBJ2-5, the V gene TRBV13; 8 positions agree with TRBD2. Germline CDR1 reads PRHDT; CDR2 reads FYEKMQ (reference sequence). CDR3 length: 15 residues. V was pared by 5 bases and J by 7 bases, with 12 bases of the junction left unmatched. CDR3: CASSTRGGSKRTQYF. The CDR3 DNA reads TGTGCCAGCAGCACCCGCGGGGGGTCCAAGAGGACCCAGTACTTC.

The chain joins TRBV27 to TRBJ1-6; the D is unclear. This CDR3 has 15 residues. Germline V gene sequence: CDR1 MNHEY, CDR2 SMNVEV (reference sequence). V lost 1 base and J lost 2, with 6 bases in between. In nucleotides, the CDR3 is TGTGCCAGCAGTTTATATAGCACCTATAATTCACCCCTCCACTTT. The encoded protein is CASSLYSTYNSPLHF.

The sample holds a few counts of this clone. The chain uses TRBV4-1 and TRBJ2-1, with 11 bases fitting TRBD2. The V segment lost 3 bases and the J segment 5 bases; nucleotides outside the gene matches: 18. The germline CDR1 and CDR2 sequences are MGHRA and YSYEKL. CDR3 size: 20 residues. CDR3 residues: CASSHGASGGRRPWDNEQFF. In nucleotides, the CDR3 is TGCGCCAGCAGCCACGGGGCTAGCGGGGGGAGACGACCCTGGGACAATGAGCAGTTCTTC.